This T cell receptor beta chain came from a study of control samples from healthy donors and cancer patients. Some clones are missing from TCRdb's copy, which holds only in-frame ones; the method was immunoSEQ multiplex PCR. Of some 150,000 clones in the sample, over 90% are singletons; the top ten hold 2.4%. This CDR3 contains 15 residues. Trimming removed 4 bases from V and 8 bases from J; junction bases left unmatched: 7. Germline V gives CDR1 MNHEY, CDR2 SVGAGI. This clone turned up a few times. Source material: blood. The origin of this receptor is a man between 50 and 59 years old in good health. The chain recombines TRBV6-5 with TRBJ2-1; TRBD2 matches 11 bases. The chain's CDR3 is CASSFTSGSSYEQFF. Written as DNA, the CDR3 is TGTGCCAGCAGTTTCACTAGCGGGAGTAGTTATGAGCAGTTCTTC.